Reported below is one T cell receptor beta chain. The target of this receptor is not known. No clone much larger than this one lies a single base away; base qualities are absent. TCRbeta CDR3 regions were amplified from genomic DNA by means of the immunoSEQ Assay, a bias-controlled multiplex PCR. As for the authors' bioinformatics: The number of nucleated cells in each sample was estimated from the amplification of reference gene primers within the assay. Sequence reads were collapsed and filtered to measure the absolute abundance of every unique TCRbeta CDR3 rearrangement. Productive Simpson clonality was computed per sample as the square root of Simpson's diversity index over productive rearrangements. As stored in TCRdb, this immuneACCESS dataset retains in-frame rearrangements with V and J assigned. A fraction of the clones does not appear; measured against another copy, unresolved V genes explain less than half of the discrepancy, and the remainder lacks a known reason. V, J and clone size reflect that table, while D and trimming were determined from the DNA. The sample table shows 150,000 or so clones, and around nine tenths are seen once. In total, the top ten clones hold approximately 10% of the sample.

Based on the germline V gene, the CDR1 and CDR2 sequences are SGDLS and YYNGEE. V is clipped by 0 bases and J by 7 bases, and the sequence between their germline boundaries is 10 bases long. Including cysteine and phenylalanine, the CDR3 has 13 amino acids. Only CDR3 DNA is held: 39 bases, read in frame from base 1. One collaborating source in Seattle enrolled patients while the patients were actively infected and followed the patients over time throughout the course of disease. Collaborating institutions collected whole blood in K2EDTA tubes following their own protocols. For TCRbeta analysis, collaborators shipped samples in one of three forms: frozen whole blood, isolated PBMCs, or DNA extracted from either of those sample types. This sample is drawn from a study of blood T cell repertoires in COVID-19 (dated by TCRdb to the early 2020s). Regarding the study in general: Samples covering the acute and convalescent phases of COVID-19 were provided by collaborators in the United States, Italy and Spain. The prospective study material was composed of cDNA or gDNA derived from T cells, B-cell-depleted T cells, or PBMCs. Deeply sampled blood TCRbeta repertoires from subjects exposed to, actively infected with, or recovered from COVID-19 were included in the dataset. A freely available public database, intended as a resource for researchers studying the immune response to SARS-CoV-2, is where the repertoires were released. The samples were drawn from the first 160 participants of the ongoing ImmuneRACE study and from some 1,300 subjects provided by 6 global collaborators. Sample metadata almost always included a de-identified subject ID, COVID-19 status, age in years and sex. Where available, HLA class I and class II types were obtained from metadata supplied by the sample provider rather than from assay-based typing. Beyond this particular receptor, the publication reports: The quantity of clinical and demographic metadata differed by source and by participant and was supplied without curation.

The source is a woman aged 70 to 79 with COVID-19, enrolled during active disease. The chain is assembled from TRBV9 and TRBJ1-2; no confident D gene assignment can be made. The sequenced sample was peripheral blood. The DNA sequence is given as TGTGCCAGCAGCGTAGTGTCCTCCCTTGGCTACACCTTC. Its translation is CASSVVSSLGYTF.